The next 6 T cell receptor beta chains were all read from a single sample in a study of follicular helper T cells after annual influenza vaccination. The table came from immunoSEQ multiplex PCR; TCRdb's copy has only in-frame clones and leaves some out. This table has about 14,000 clones, almost 85% appearing once. Sample time point: 2014-2015 season, pre-vaccination. Sample: CXCR5- memory CD4+ T cells sorted from blood, taken on the day of influenza vaccination. These receptors all stem from an adult who received the influenza vaccine.

The CDR3 region has the DNA TGTGCCAGCAGTTCGGCGTCTCGGGGACACGTATTCTCTGGAAACACCATATATTTT. Its translation: CASSSASRGHVFSGNTIYF. The rearrangement uses TRBV28 and TRBJ1-3; a possible D gene is TRBD1 (6 bases). Deletions cut 4 bases from V and 0 bases from J, with 22 bases between. The CDR3 extends over 19 amino acids. Germline-derived CDR1 and CDR2 are MDHEN and SYDVKM.

The V call is TRBV28, the J call TRBJ1-6; 9 bases line up with TRBD1. V trimming: 0 bases; J trimming: 0 bases; junction bases outside the gene matches: 9. The CDR3 length is 20 residues. The germline gives CDR1 MDHEN, CDR2 SYDVKM. CDR3 in amino acids: CASSLWPLGQGSSYNSPLHF. The CDR3 bases are TGTGCCAGCAGTTTATGGCCCCTCGGACAGGGGAGCTCCTATAATTCACCCCTCCACTTT.

The V gene is TRBV6-5, the J gene TRBJ2-1; D might be TRBD2 (6 bases). From germline, CDR1 is MNHEY and CDR2 SVGAGI. V gave up 5 bases and J gave up 7 bases, with 6 bases separating them. The CDR3 totals 11 residues. DNA of the CDR3: TGTGCCAGCAGTCTAGCGAATGAGCAGTTCTTC. Amino acids: CASSLANEQFF.

V gene TRBV28 combines with J gene TRBJ2-1; 8 nucleotides line up with TRBD1. There are 15 residues in the CDR3. Trimming at V came to 8 bases and at J to 2 bases, leaving 8 bases not matched to a gene. The V gene's germline CDR1 is MDHEN and CDR2 SYDVKM. CDR3 loop: CASLDRGRTYNEQFF. The CDR3 region has the DNA TGTGCCAGCCTCGACAGGGGACGAACCTACAATGAGCAGTTCTTC.

This chain joins TRBV28 and TRBJ2-1, with 10 bases lining up with TRBD1. Germline assignment: CDR1 MDHEN and CDR2 SYDVKM. The ends lost 7 bases at V and 4 bases at J; junction bases unmatched: 10. This CDR3 is built from 16 residues. As DNA, the CDR3 is TGTGCCAGCAACCCCCCTACGGACAGGGGGTACAATGAGCAGTTCTTC. Its protein product is CASNPPTDRGYNEQFF.

The chain joins TRBV27 to TRBJ2-1, with D perhaps TRBD1 (6 bases). This CDR3 is built from 15 residues. CDR1 is MNHEY, CDR2 SMNVEV, per germline (reference sequence). V dropped 3 bases and J dropped 9 bases, with 18 bases sitting between them. CDR3 amino acids: CASSFRDTIIGEQFF. In DNA, the CDR3 is TGTGCCAGCAGTTTCCGGGACACAATAATAGGTGAGCAGTTCTTC.